What follows are 2 T cell receptor beta chains derived from one specimen sequenced in a study of a mutant IDH1 vaccine in newly diagnosed glioma. Indicated time point: baseline, week 1 (first vaccination visit). The treatment: pre-vaccination baseline after standard-of-care therapy. Assay used: immunoSEQ multiplex PCR; TCRdb lists only in-frame clones, some missing. This table holds roughly 70,000 clones, around 88% found once. This specimen was peripheral blood mononuclear cells (PBMCs), taken from a glioma patient treated with radiotherapy, temozolomide or both. These receptors were taken from a woman aged 18-30 years with glioma. Some clones in this sample may be carry-over from other donors' samples.

This chain connects TRBV6-5 to TRBJ1-5; TRBD1 matches at 9 bases. CDR1 and CDR2 (germline): MNHEY, SVGAGI. There are 13 residues in the CDR3. V lost 6 bases, J lost 7 bases, and 4 bases stayed unmatched. CDR3 DNA sequence: TGTGCCAGCAGCCCTACAGGGGGCCAGCCCCAGCATTTT. It codes for CASSPTGGQPQHF.

The CDR3 sequence: CASSFMGARDEQYF. The CDR3 region has the DNA TGTGCCAGCAGTTTCATGGGGGCCCGGGACGAGCAGTACTTC. The chain recombines TRBV6-5 with TRBJ2-7; a weak D match, TRBD1 (6 bases). Trimming cost V 4 bases and J 5 bases, with 15 bases left between them. The CDR3 extends over 14 amino acids. Germline assignment: CDR1 MNHEY and CDR2 SVGAGI.